What follows are 11 T cell receptor beta chains derived from one specimen sequenced in a study of shared clonotypes between healthy human individuals. TCRdb's table, derived via immunoSEQ multiplex PCR, lists solely in-frame clones and lacks some. The repertoire holds approximately 240,000 clones, with approximately 70% as singletons. The sample was memory CD4+ T cells sorted from blood. As to subset: CD45RA-negative fraction. The origin of the receptors is a man aged 25-40 years in good health.

The chain joins TRBV9 to TRBJ2-1, with D possibly called TRBD1 or TRBD2 (6 bases each). The germline V gene encodes CDR1 SGDLS and CDR2 YYNGEE. CDR3 length: 16 amino acids. V was cut by 5 bases and J by 5 bases, with 20 bases left in between. The CDR3 spells CASRSEEGGLDNEQFF. In DNA, the CDR3 is TGTGCCAGCAGGTCGGAGGAGGGGGGTCTCGACAATGAGCAGTTCTTC.

This clone was counted only a few times. The chain links TRBV6-6 to TRBJ1-5; possible D gene TRBD1, 6 bases. Trimming removed 7 bases at V and 2 bases at J, with 12 bases between. Per germline, CDR1 MNHNY and CDR2 SVGAGI (reference sequence). This CDR3 has 14 residues. CDR3 in DNA: TGTGCCAGCAAGAAGGGGGGTGGCAATCAGCCCCAGCATTTT. Residues: CASKKGGGNQPQHF.

This clone was picked up a small number of times. The chain employs TRBV2 and TRBJ2-3; D remains unclear. Trimming took off 4 bases at V and 6 bases at J, with 5 bases between the two ends. Germline-derived CDR1 and CDR2 are SNHLY and FYNNEI. CDR3 length equals 11 residues. The CDR3 reads CASSGADTQYF. In DNA form, the CDR3 reads TGTGCCAGCAGTGGGGCGGATACGCAGTATTTT.

This chain joins TRBV7-2 and TRBJ2-7; D perhaps matches TRBD2 (5 bases). The V gene's germline CDR1 is SGHTA and CDR2 FQGNSA. V was shortened by 5 bases and J by 3 bases, with 23 bases between the two germline ends. The CDR3 has 17 amino acids. This chain's CDR3 is CASSRVSGSSDYYEQYF. CDR3 bases: TGTGCCAGCAGCCGAGTGTCGGGGTCTTCAGACTACTACGAGCAGTACTTC.

The V and J genes are TRBV7-9 and TRBJ2-3; D perhaps matches TRBD2 (5 bases). The CDR3 length is 17 residues. Germline V gene sequence: CDR1 SEHNR, CDR2 FQNEAQ (reference sequence). The V end lost 5 bases, the J end lost 1 base, and 19 bases lay between the germline ends. The CDR3 reads CASSPTLTRRGTDTQYF. Written as DNA, the CDR3 is TGTGCCAGCAGCCCGACGCTCACTAGGCGGGGCACAGATACGCAGTATTTT. Complete variable domain (other parts from reference TRBV7-9 and TRBJ2-3): DTGVSQNPRHKITKRGQNVTFRCDPISEHNRLYWYRQTLGQGPEFLTYFQNEAQLEKSRLLSDRFSAERPKGSFSTLEIQRTEQGDSAMYLCASSPTLTRRGTDTQYFGPGTRLTVL.

The chain combines TRBV28 with TRBJ2-1; 9 bases map to TRBD1. Germline loops: CDR1 MDHEN, CDR2 SYDVKM. The junction had 10 bases not matched to a gene; V was cut back by 10 bases and J by 9 bases. The length of the CDR3 is 13 residues. The chain's CDR3 is CAISGTGFGEQFF. CDR3 sequence (DNA): TGTGCCATCAGCGGGACAGGGTTCGGTGAGCAGTTCTTC.

The chain links TRBV28 to TRBJ1-5, with TRBD1 as a possible D gene (5 bases). The germline gives CDR1 MDHEN, CDR2 SYDVKM. V dropped 2 bases and J dropped 4 bases, with 12 bases sitting between them. This CDR3 spans 15 amino acids. DNA for the CDR3: TGTGCCAGCAGTTTAAGGTCAGGGTGGAATCAGCCCCAGCATTTT. This codes for CASSLRSGWNQPQHF.

DNA of the CDR3: TGTGCCAGTTCGATCATGTCAACTAATGAAAAACTGTTTTTT. Amino acid sequence: CASSIMSTNEKLFF. The rearrangement uses TRBV2 and TRBJ1-4; D not certain. V dropped 9 bases and J dropped 0 bases, with 11 bases sitting between them. This CDR3 spans 14 amino acids. Germline V lookup: CDR1 SNHLY, CDR2 FYNNEI. Full variable domain (rest looked up from reference TRBV2 and TRBJ1-4): EPEVTQTPSHQVTQMGQEVILRCVPISNHLYFYWYRQILGQKVEFLVSFYNNEISEKSEIFDDQFSVERPDGSNFTLKIRSTKLEDSAMYFCASSIMSTNEKLFFGSGTQLSVL.

The J gene is TRBJ2-3, the V gene TRBV12-5, with D perhaps matching TRBD2 (5 bases). The CDR3 has 14 amino acids. V shed 1 base and J shed 5 bases, with 10 bases lying between them. CDR1 is LGHNT and CDR2 is FRNRAP in the germline V gene. This CDR3 is CASGLGQAGDTQYF. CDR3 DNA: TGTGCTAGTGGTTTGGGTCAGGCGGGAGATACGCAGTATTTT.

This chain links TRBV30 with TRBJ2-2, with D possibly matching TRBD2 (6 bases). The CDR3 runs 15 residues. The ends were cut back, 3 bases at V and 5 bases at J, with 16 bases in the middle. Germline V CDR1 and CDR2: GTSNPN, SVGIG (reference sequence). CDR3 residues: CAWRGPLRGTGELFF. The CDR3 DNA reads as TGTGCCTGGAGAGGTCCGTTACGGGGGACCGGGGAGCTGTTTTTT.

This clone appeared a few times. The chain has TRBV7-9 and TRBJ2-4, with D perhaps matching TRBD1 (6 bases). Germline V gene sequence: CDR1 SEHNR, CDR2 FQNEAQ (reference sequence). Trimming left V 5 bases short and J 1 base short, with 12 bases between. This CDR3 region has 15 residues. The CDR3 nucleotides are TGTGCCAGCAGCCCACAGGGTTACGCCAAAAACATTCAGTACTTC. Amino acids: CASSPQGYAKNIQYF. Together with reference TRBV7-9 and TRBJ2-4, the CDR3 gives the full variable domain: DTGVSQNPRHKITKRGQNVTFRCDPISEHNRLYWYRQTLGQGPEFLTYFQNEAQLEKSRLLSDRFSAERPKGSFSTLEIQRTEQGDSAMYLCASSPQGYAKNIQYFGAGTRLSVL.